This T cell receptor beta chain was sequenced during a study of cytomegalovirus exposure and HLA in healthy donors. Study overall: Most genotyped donors, approximately 77% of fewer than 400, had Caucasian-associated genetic ancestry.

Primers included in the PCR were 60 Vbeta and 13 Jbeta primers. This table comes from immunoSEQ multiplex PCR, and its TCRdb copy is limited to in-frame clones, with some not included. The sample includes 110,000 to 150,000 clones, around 84% of them seen just once. The ends were cut back, 2 bases at V and 3 bases at J, with 11 bases in the middle. The CDR3 spans 14 residues. Per the germline V gene, CDR1 is MNHNS and CDR2 is SASEGT. The V call is TRBV6-1, the J call TRBJ2-7; tentative D call: TRBD1 (6 bases). This receptor was obtained from a boy between 2 and 10 years old in good health and CMV-seronegative. Sequencing used PBMCs. The CDR3 DNA sequence: TGTGCCAGCAGTGAAACAGGGCTGAGCTACGAGCAGTACTTC. It encodes CASSETGLSYEQYF.